This T cell receptor (beta chain) was captured in a study of OX40 agonist ivuxolimab in advanced cancers. About the study: With ivuxolimab, an agonistic anti-OX40 (CD134) antibody, patients were treated.

The CDR3 length is 15 residues. Germline lookup yields CDR1 SGHRS and CDR2 YFSETQ. Trimming pared 0 bases from V and 5 bases from J, leaving 11 bases between. Produced via immunoSEQ multiplex PCR; TCRdb's table is partial and in-frame only. The table records fewer than 35,000 clones, 60% to 75% of them present only once. The TCR originated in an adult with an advanced solid tumor such as melanoma, head and neck, liver or kidney cancer. V is TRBV5-1 and J is TRBJ2-2; no reliable D call. This material consisted of CD4+ or CD8+ T cells sorted from blood, taken in a trial of the OX40 agonist ivuxolimab. The CDR3: CASSLETTLTGELFF. DNA for the CDR3: TGCGCCAGCAGCTTGGAAACTACCTTGACCGGGGAGCTGTTTTTT.